Listed below are T cell receptor beta chains from one sample, sequenced in a study of blood T cell repertoires in COVID-19. The data were produced by immunoSEQ multiplex PCR, yet TCRdb's version contains in-frame clones alone and is incomplete. Counted here are 70,000 to 100,000 clones, 80% to 90% occurring once; the ten biggest clones make up around 1.3%. Sequencing was done on a sample of peripheral blood. Receptors were obtained from an older man with active or convalescent COVID-19. Both conserved end residues are part of each CDR3. D genes are given only for firm matches. Only part of the rows carry a size: once, few, many, or a class if the clone is expanded.

V gene	J gene	D gene	clone size	CDR3 protein	CDR3 DNA
TRBV9	TRBJ2-1	TRBD1	once	CASSPTGGLSGASYNEQFF	TGTGCCAGCAGCCCTACAGGGGGGTTAAGCGGAGCCTCCTACAATGAGCAGTTCTTC
TRBV7-3	TRBJ2-1	TRBD2	NA	CASSLKGGGINEQFF	TGTGCCAGCAGCTTAAAGGGCGGGGGGATCAATGAGCAGTTCTTC
TRBV11-2	TRBJ2-7	TRBD2	NA	CASSLGGSGEQYF	TGTGCCAGCAGCTTAGGCGGGAGTGGCGAGCAGTACTTC
TRBV30	TRBJ1-1	NA	NA	CAWSTDTLNTEAFF	TGTGCCTGGAGTACGGACACATTGAACACTGAAGCTTTCTTT
TRBV5-1	TRBJ1-5	TRBD1	NA	CASRLGTGDQPQHF	TGCGCCAGCAGACTCGGGACAGGGGATCAGCCCCAGCATTTT
TRBV5-1	TRBJ1-1	NA	NA	CASSSGEGGAEAFF	TGCGCCAGCAGCTCCGGAGAGGGCGGGGCTGAAGCTTTCTTT
TRBV11-1	TRBJ1-1	NA	NA	CASSDGPSPRKAFF	TGTGCCAGCAGCGATGGGCCTTCCCCCAGGAAAGCTTTCTTT
TRBV4-1	TRBJ1-4	NA	NA	CASSHRHPATNEKLFF	TGCGCCAGCAGCCACCGCCACCCGGCAACTAATGAAAAACTGTTTTTT
TRBV5-1	TRBJ2-3	TRBD2	NA	CASSLEGSGRVDTQYF	TGCGCCAGCAGCTTGGAAGGGAGCGGGAGGGTAGATACGCAGTATTTT
TRBV6-2/TRBV6-3	TRBJ2-7	NA	NA	CASSYPRRGYEQYF	TGTGCCAGCAGTTACCCCCGCCGGGGCTACGAGCAGTACTTC
TRBV14	TRBJ1-3	NA	NA	CASSQVPGNTIYF	TGTGCCAGCAGCCAAGTTCCAGGAAACACCATATATTTT
TRBV5-5	TRBJ1-1	NA	NA	CASSYARGHTAEAFF	TGTGCCAGCAGCTACGCCAGGGGACACACCGCTGAAGCTTTCTTT
TRBV9	TRBJ2-1	NA	once	CASSQSEGLWGEQFF	TGTGCCAGCAGCCAGTCGGAGGGCCTATGGGGTGAGCAGTTCTTC
TRBV11-3	TRBJ2-1	TRBD2	NA	CASSLWGTSGVNEQFF	TGTGCCAGCAGCTTATGGGGGACTAGCGGGGTCAATGAGCAGTTCTTC
TRBV11-2	TRBJ1-6	TRBD1	NA	CASSPPWTGGNSPLHF	TGTGCCAGCAGCCCCCCCTGGACAGGGGGAAATTCACCCCTCCACTTT
TRBV14	TRBJ2-7	NA	NA	CASSQLEGYEQYF	TGTGCCAGCAGCCAACTAGAGGGTTACGAGCAGTACTTC
TRBV7-2	TRBJ2-2	TRBD2	NA	CASSLAASGVTGELFF	TGTGCCAGCAGCTTAGCGGCTAGCGGTGTCACCGGGGAGCTGTTTTTT
TRBV7-6	TRBJ1-1	NA	NA	CASTNLGRNTEAFF	TGTGCCAGCACCAATCTAGGCCGGAACACTGAAGCTTTCTTT
TRBV18	TRBJ2-5	NA	few	CASSPQGGLQETQYF	TGTGCCAGCTCACCCCAGGGGGGCCTCCAAGAGACCCAGTACTTC
TRBV12-3/TRBV12-4	TRBJ2-7	TRBD2	NA	CASSLSGRSEQYF	TGTGCCAGCAGTCTTAGCGGGAGGAGCGAGCAGTACTTC
TRBV7-2	TRBJ2-1	NA	NA	CASRPGTYNEQFF	TGTGCCAGCAGACCCGGGACTTACAATGAGCAGTTCTTC
TRBV28	TRBJ2-7	NA	NA	CASRSDRGGYEQYF	TGTGCCAGCAGGTCTGACAGGGGAGGGTACGAGCAGTACTTC
TRBV19	TRBJ1-2	NA	NA	CASSPRHGYGYTF	TGTGCCAGTAGTCCCCGACACGGCTATGGCTACACCTTC
TRBV4-2	TRBJ1-3	NA	NA	CACARDSSSGNTIYF	TGTGCCTGCGCCCGGGACTCCAGCTCTGGAAACACCATATATTTT
TRBV9	TRBJ2-3	TRBD2	NA	CASSVGGSQTDTQYF	TGTGCCAGCAGCGTAGGCGGGAGTCAGACAGATACGCAGTATTTT
TRBV7-9	TRBJ1-2	NA	few	CASSLDGGPNYGYTF	TGTGCCAGCAGCTTAGACGGCGGTCCTAACTATGGCTACACCTTC
TRBV28	TRBJ1-2	NA	NA	CASSTLTDNYGYTF	TGTGCCAGCAGTACCCTGACAGATAACTATGGCTACACCTTC
TRBV19	TRBJ1-1	NA	once	CASKWQRDTEAFF	TGTGCCAGTAAGTGGCAGAGGGACACTGAAGCTTTCTTT
TRBV4-2	TRBJ2-3	TRBD2	NA	CASSPGLAGGVDTQYF	TGTGCCAGCAGCCCGGGACTAGCGGGAGGGGTTGATACGCAGTATTTT
TRBV6-1	TRBJ2-1	NA	NA	CASSERFVGRSYNEQFF	TGTGCCAGCAGTGAAAGGTTCGTGGGGCGGTCCTACAATGAGCAGTTCTTC